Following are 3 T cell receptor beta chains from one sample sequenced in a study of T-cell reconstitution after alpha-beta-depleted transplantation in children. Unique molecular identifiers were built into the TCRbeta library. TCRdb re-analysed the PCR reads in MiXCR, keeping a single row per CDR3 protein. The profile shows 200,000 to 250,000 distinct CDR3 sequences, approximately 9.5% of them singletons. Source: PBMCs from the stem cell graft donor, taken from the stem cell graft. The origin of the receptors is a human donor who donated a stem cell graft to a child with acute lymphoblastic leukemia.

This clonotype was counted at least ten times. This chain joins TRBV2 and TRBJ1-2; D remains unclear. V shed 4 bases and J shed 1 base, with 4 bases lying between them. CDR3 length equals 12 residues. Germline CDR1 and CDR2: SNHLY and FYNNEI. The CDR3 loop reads CASSADNYGYTF. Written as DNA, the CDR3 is TGTGCCAGCAGTGCAGATAACTATGGCTACACCTTC.

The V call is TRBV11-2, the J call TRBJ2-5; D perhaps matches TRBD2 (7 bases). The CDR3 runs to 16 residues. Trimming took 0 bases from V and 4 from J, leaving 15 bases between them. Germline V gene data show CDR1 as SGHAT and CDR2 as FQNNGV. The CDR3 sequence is CASSLEPAGAVETQYF. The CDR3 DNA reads TGTGCCAGCAGCTTAGAGCCCGCGGGGGCCGTAGAGACCCAGTACTTC.

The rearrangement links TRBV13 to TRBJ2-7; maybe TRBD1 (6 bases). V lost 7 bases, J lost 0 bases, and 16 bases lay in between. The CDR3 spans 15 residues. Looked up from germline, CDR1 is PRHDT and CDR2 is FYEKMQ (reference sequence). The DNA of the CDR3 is TGTGCCAGCAACAGCCGGACAGTCTTCTCCTACGAGCAGTACTTC. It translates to CASNSRTVFSYEQYF.